Below, 31 T cell receptor beta chains from the same sample are listed, as sequenced in a study of cytomegalovirus exposure and HLA in healthy donors. Here immunoSEQ multiplex PCR was the method, and the copy in TCRdb shows in-frame clones only, minus some. The sample holds more than 90,000 clones, approximately 94% seen once. The specimen was PBMCs. The source of these receptors is a woman aged 30 to 39 in good health and CMV-seropositive.

The chain links TRBV27 to TRBJ2-5; possible D gene TRBD1, 5 bases. This CDR3 has 13 residues. The germline V gene encodes CDR1 MNHEY and CDR2 SMNVEV (reference sequence). Trimming removed 4 bases from V and 1 base from J, with 7 bases in between. The CDR3 sequence: CASSWGSQETQYF. The DNA of the CDR3 is TGTGCCAGCAGTTGGGGCAGCCAAGAGACCCAGTACTTC.

This chain connects TRBV28 to TRBJ1-5; the D is unclear. Germline-derived CDR1 and CDR2 are MDHEN and SYDVKM. Trimming pared 1 base from V and 2 bases from J, leaving 9 bases between. This CDR3 contains 15 residues. The CDR3 DNA sequence: TGTGCCAGCAGTTTATCTCTGGCAGGCAATCAGCCCCAGCATTTT. This encodes CASSLSLAGNQPQHF.

The J gene is TRBJ1-1, the V gene TRBV2; no firm D call. The CDR3 sequence is 15 residues long. Germline assignment: CDR1 SNHLY and CDR2 FYNNEI. V was clipped by 4 bases and J by 1 base, with 13 bases between them. The CDR3 loop is CASSGLRAQNTEAFF. CDR3 sequence (DNA): TGTGCCAGCAGTGGATTGCGGGCACAGAACACTGAAGCTTTCTTT.

V gene TRBV7-2 combines with J gene TRBJ2-7; TRBD1 matches 9 bases. V lost 2 bases and J lost 7; bases outside the gene matches: 6. The CDR3 covers 14 residues. CDR1 and CDR2 (germline): SGHTA, FQGNSA. CDR3 region: CASSLNRGLGEQYF. The CDR3 DNA reads as TGTGCCAGCAGCTTAAACAGGGGGCTAGGGGAGCAGTACTTC.

The chain links TRBV19 to TRBJ2-3; possibly TRBD2 for D (5 bases). Per germline, CDR1 LNHDA and CDR2 SQIVND (reference sequence). V lost 7 bases to trimming and J lost 2 bases, with 13 bases between them. This CDR3 comprises 14 residues. The CDR3 spells CASTPRLATDTQYF. Here the CDR3 DNA reads TGTGCCAGTACCCCACGGCTAGCCACAGATACGCAGTATTTT.

The V gene is TRBV30, the J gene TRBJ1-3; D is perhaps TRBD1 (5 bases). V was cut by 0 bases and J by 4 bases, with 16 bases left in between. Germline values: CDR1 GTSNPN, CDR2 SVGIG (reference sequence). CDR3 length equals 16 residues. The CDR3 DNA follows: TGTGCCTGGAGTGTAATGGGGGGAGCATTCGGAAACACCATATATTTT. Residues: CAWSVMGGAFGNTIYF.

The CDR3 sequence is CASRAVSNYGYTF. In nucleotides, the CDR3 is TGTGCCAGCAGAGCCGTCTCTAACTATGGCTACACCTTC. V is TRBV6-5 and J is TRBJ1-2; no firm D call. V was clipped by 6 bases and J by 0 bases, with 8 bases between them. The V gene's germline CDR1 is MNHEY and CDR2 SVGAGI. The CDR3 spans 13 residues.

The genes are TRBV28 and TRBJ2-7; D is perhaps TRBD2 (5 bases). The CDR3 consists of 11 residues. Germline-derived CDR1 and CDR2 are MDHEN and SYDVKM. Deletions cut 8 bases from V and 6 bases from J, with 11 bases between. This chain's CDR3 is CASQVASEQYF. The CDR3 region has the DNA TGTGCCAGCCAGGTAGCGAGCGAGCAGTACTTC.

The J gene is TRBJ2-7, the V gene TRBV7-9; 7 bases line up with TRBD2. The CDR3 covers 18 residues. The germline gives CDR1 SEHNR, CDR2 FQNEAQ (reference sequence). Trimming cost V 1 base and J 3 bases; bases outside gene matches: 15. The CDR3 is CASSLGVMGEGPYYEQYF. CDR3 DNA: TGTGCCAGCAGCTTAGGGGTTATGGGGGAGGGCCCCTACTACGAGCAGTACTTC. The whole variable domain, filled in from reference TRBV7-9 and TRBJ2-7, reads DTGVSQNPRHKITKRGQNVTFRCDPISEHNRLYWYRQTLGQGPEFLTYFQNEAQLEKSRLLSDRFSAERPKGSFSTLEIQRTEQGDSAMYLCASSLGVMGEGPYYEQYFGPGTRLTVT.

The chain recombines TRBV25-1 with TRBJ2-5, with D possibly TRBD2 on 6 matching bases. Trimming removed 3 bases from V and 1 base from J, with 12 bases in between. Germline assignment: CDR1 MGHDK and CDR2 SYGVNS. This CDR3 is built from 15 residues. CDR3 sequence (DNA): TGTGCCAGCAGTGAGGAAGGGCGGGGCCAAGAGACCCAGTACTTC. Its translation: CASSEEGRGQETQYF.

The chain has TRBV19 and TRBJ1-5, with D uncertain. CDR1 is LNHDA and CDR2 is SQIVND in the germline V gene (reference sequence). Trimming took off 4 bases at V and 2 bases at J, with 12 bases between the two ends. The CDR3 covers 15 residues. CDR3 sequence reads: CASSTDNYGNQPQHF. The CDR3, as DNA: TGTGCCAGTAGTACTGATAACTATGGCAATCAGCCCCAGCATTTT.

This clone was recorded only once. The CDR3 DNA follows: TGTGCCAGCCTCGGGCCCAGGGGGAACTCCTACAATGAGCAGTTCTTC. Its protein product is CASLGPRGNSYNEQFF. The chain joins TRBV27 to TRBJ2-1; 7 bases fit TRBD1. Germline values: CDR1 MNHEY, CDR2 SMNVEV (reference sequence). There are 16 residues in the CDR3. V gave up 8 bases and J gave up 0 bases; unmatched junction bases: 10.

The rearrangement joins TRBV30 to TRBJ2-1; TRBD2 might be the D (6 bases). This CDR3 has 14 amino acids. Looked up from germline, CDR1 is GTSNPN and CDR2 is SVGIG (reference sequence). V was shortened by 0 bases and J by 7 bases, with 13 bases between the two germline ends. The CDR3 bases are TGTGCCTGGAGTGTAGGTAGGGACTCTAATGAGCAGTTCTTC. Its translation is CAWSVGRDSNEQFF.

The chain couples TRBV9 to TRBJ1-1; the match to TRBD1 covers 9 bases. The CDR3 sequence is 14 residues long. The V and J ends lost 0 bases and 11 bases, in that order; junction bases with no gene match: 8. The germline V gene encodes CDR1 SGDLS and CDR2 YYNGEE. CDR3 in DNA: TGTGCCAGCAGCGTAGTCCCCGGGACAGGGAATGCTTTCTTT. Amino acid sequence: CASSVVPGTGNAFF.

J is TRBJ1-5 and V is TRBV28; TRBD1 matches 8 bases. The CDR3 is made up of 15 amino acids. With V trimmed by 7 bases and J by 2 bases, 7 bases remained unmatched. Germline values: CDR1 MDHEN, CDR2 SYDVKM. The CDR3, as DNA: TGTGCCAGCATCGCAGGGGGCGCAGGCAATCAGCCCCAGCATTTT. Protein product: CASIAGGAGNQPQHF.

The CDR3 nucleotides read TGTGCCAGCAGCTTAGCCCCTCGGAGGGGAGGTAATGAGCAGTTCTTC. Protein sequence: CASSLAPRRGGNEQFF. This chain connects TRBV11-2 to TRBJ2-1; possible D gene TRBD2, 6 bases. This CDR3 region has 16 residues. V shed 1 base and J shed 7 bases, with 17 bases lying between them. CDR1 SGHAT and CDR2 FQNNGV come from the germline V gene.

This sequence joins TRBV30 and TRBJ2-3; TRBD2 aligns across 10 bases. There are 13 residues in the CDR3. V lost 5 bases, J lost 3 bases, and 2 bases stayed unmatched. From germline, CDR1 is GTSNPN and CDR2 SVGIG (reference sequence). CDR3 coding DNA: TGTGCCTGGGGACTAGCGGAGACAGATACGCAGTATTTT. Residues: CAWGLAETDTQYF.

This sequence joins TRBV18 and TRBJ2-5; 8 nucleotides agree with TRBD1. The CDR3 has 14 residues. Germline V gene lookup returns CDR1 KGHSH and CDR2 LQKENI. V dropped 6 bases and J dropped 5; count of bases not matched to a gene: 8. The CDR3, as DNA: TGTGCCAGCTCTCCCACAGGGGGTCTTGAGACCCAGTACTTC. This codes for CASSPTGGLETQYF.

This clone occurred once. The rearrangement joins TRBV21-1 to TRBJ2-5; the DNA was not used to check the table's D call, TRBD1. TRBV21-1 corresponds to a pseudogene. This CDR3 contains 17 residues. CDR3 amino acids: CASSKRGADRASETQYF. DNA of the CDR3: TGTGCCAGCAGCAAAAGGGGGGCCGACAGGGCATCAGAGACCCAGTACTTC.

The chain has TRBV30 and TRBJ2-7, with a weak D call TRBD1 (9 bases). The CDR3 is 15 residues long. From germline, CDR1 is GTSNPN and CDR2 SVGIG (reference sequence). Trimming took off 7 bases at V and 4 bases at J, with 23 bases between the two ends. This CDR3 is CAYTTGGTGSYEQYF. The DNA of the CDR3 is TGTGCCTATACAACGGGGGGGACAGGGTCATACGAGCAGTACTTC.

The CDR3 DNA sequence: TGTGCCAGCAGCTACCGGACTAGCGGGAGAGCAGATACGCAGTATTTT. Amino acid sequence: CASSYRTSGRADTQYF. This chain connects TRBV11-2 to TRBJ2-3; 13 positions match TRBD2. Germline values: CDR1 SGHAT, CDR2 FQNNGV. The CDR3 runs to 16 residues. With 4 bases clipped from V and 4 bases from J, the junction kept 5 bases outside the gene matches.

The CDR3 loop reads CASSLPRGSGELFF. The DNA for the CDR3 is TGTGCCAGCAGTTTACCCAGGGGTTCCGGGGAGCTGTTTTTT. The chain is built from TRBV28 and TRBJ2-2; TRBD1 is a possible D gene (6 bases). The CDR3 contains 14 residues. CDR1 is MDHEN and CDR2 is SYDVKM in the germline V gene. V was shortened by 2 bases and J by 6 bases, with 10 bases between the two germline ends.

V usage is TRBV6-5 and J usage is TRBJ2-6; D remains ambiguous. Germline assignment: CDR1 MNHEY and CDR2 SVGAGI. Between the trimmed V and J ends, which lost 8 bases and 0 bases, there was a span of 8 bases. The CDR3 length is 14 residues. This CDR3 reads CASLESSGANVLTF. The CDR3 bases are TGTGCCAGCCTCGAGAGCTCTGGGGCCAACGTCCTGACTTTC.

The chain joins TRBV6-5 to TRBJ2-3; 12 bases agree with TRBD2. The V and J ends lost 10 bases and 10 bases, in that order; junction bases with no gene match: 9. Per the germline V gene, CDR1 is MNHEY and CDR2 is SVGAGI. The CDR3 consists of 13 residues. The CDR3 reads CATEPTSGSSQYF. The CDR3 bases are TGTGCCACAGAGCCGACTAGCGGGAGTTCGCAGTATTTT.

CDR3 in DNA: TGTGCCAGCAGTGAAAGACACCCAGGGGACACTGAAGCTTTCTTT. Amino acid sequence: CASSERHPGDTEAFF. The rearrangement joins TRBV6-1 to TRBJ1-1, with a weak D call TRBD1 (6 bases). There are 15 residues in the CDR3. Germline-derived CDR1 and CDR2 are MNHNS and SASEGT. V was trimmed by 2 bases and J by 3 bases, leaving 13 bases between them.

The chain employs TRBV6-5 and TRBJ2-2; 9 bases are a match to TRBD1. The CDR3 has 14 amino acids. Germline CDR1 MNHEY, CDR2 SVGAGI. V was clipped by 7 bases and J by 6 bases; unmatched bases: 6. The CDR3 sequence: CASTRTGAAGELFF. As DNA, the CDR3 is TGTGCCAGCACCCGGACAGGGGCGGCCGGGGAGCTGTTTTTT.

V is TRBV5-1 and J is TRBJ2-5; 8 nucleotides line up with TRBD2. The CDR3 runs to 16 residues. Germline lookup yields CDR1 SGHRS and CDR2 YFSETQ. With 3 bases clipped from V and 2 bases from J, the junction kept 9 bases outside the gene matches. The CDR3 bases are TGCGCCAGCAGCTCCGGGACTAGTCTCCTTCAAGAGACCCAGTACTTC. Translation gives CASSSGTSLLQETQYF.

This clone was detected once. The chain joins TRBV29-1 to TRBJ2-5; 11 bases are shared with TRBD1. This CDR3 spans 14 amino acids. V shed 5 bases, J shed 7 bases, and the junction held 9 bases outside the gene matches. Germline values: CDR1 SQVTM, CDR2 ANQGSEA. Written as DNA, the CDR3 is TGCAGCGTTTCCCGGGACAGGGGGGGTGGGACCCAGTACTTC. Encoded protein: CSVSRDRGGGTQYF.

The genes are TRBV6-1 and TRBJ2-1, with a weak D call TRBD2 (6 bases). Trimming removed 4 bases at V and 6 bases at J, with 10 bases between. Per germline, CDR1 MNHNS and CDR2 SASEGT. The CDR3 covers 13 residues. The CDR3 spells CASSVRTTNEQFF. CDR3 in DNA: TGTGCCAGCAGTGTGCGGACTACCAATGAGCAGTTCTTC.

The V call is TRBV28, the J call TRBJ2-7, with TRBD2 matching over 9 bases. CDR1 and CDR2 from the germline V gene are MDHEN and SYDVKM. CDR3 length: 16 amino acids. Trimming removed 6 bases from V and 0 bases from J; junction bases left unmatched: 9. The CDR3 nucleotides are TGTGCCAGCAGCCCGACGTTAGCGGGAGCCTCCTACGAGCAGTACTTC. This codes for CASSPTLAGASYEQYF. Supplemented by reference TRBV28 and TRBJ2-7, the full variable domain reads DVKVTQSSRYLVKRTGEKVFLECVQDMDHENMFWYRQDPGLGLRLIYFSYDVKMKEKGDIPEGYSVSREKKERFSLILESASTNQTSMYLCASSPTLAGASYEQYFGPGTRLTVT.

The genes are TRBV15 and TRBJ2-5; D ambiguous. Germline CDR1 is LNHNV and CDR2 is YYDKDF (reference sequence). CDR3 length equals 12 residues. The V and J ends lost 8 bases and 3 bases respectively, with 10 bases between them. For the CDR3, the DNA is TGTGCCACCCGGCGGTATGAAGAGACCCAGTACTTC. It codes for CATRRYEETQYF. Supplemented by reference TRBV15 and TRBJ2-5, the full variable domain reads DAMVIQNPRYQVTQFGKPVTLSCSQTLNHNVMYWYQQKSSQAPKLLFHYYDKDFNNEADTPDNFQSRRPNTSFCFLDIRSPGLGDTAMYLCATRRYEETQYFGPGTRLLVL.